The T cell receptor (beta chain) under discussion was sequenced for a study of identical twins. CDR3 length: 12 amino acids. V was trimmed by 0 bases and J by 9 bases, leaving 8 bases between them. Germline V CDR1 and CDR2: SGHAT, FQNNGV. This clonotype was seen a few times. Its antigen remains unidentified. Overall study results and limits: Insertions ran lower in abundant cord blood beta clonotypes, though not in memory repertoires. Without tracking the same donors, conclusions rested on cross-sectional statistical analysis. Twins' excess sharing was less marked for out-of-frame beta sequences.

A universal primer site was created by template switching, with the cDNA bearing unique molecular identifiers. TCRdb re-called the 5' RACE reads through MiXCR, storing one row per CDR3 protein. Here the sample spans 690,000 or so distinct CDR3 sequences, 8.6% being singletons. These data were also reused for a study on yellow fever vaccine responses in identical twins.

The clonotype originates from a young woman in good health. The sample taken for sequencing was PBMCs. The chain combines TRBV11-2 with TRBJ1-1, with no clear D. CDR3 in amino acids: CASSLDGSKAFF. CDR3 DNA: TGTGCCAGCAGCTTAGATGGCTCTAAAGCTTTCTTT.